The present T cell receptor (beta chain) was sequenced within a study of blood T cell repertoires in COVID-19. About the research overall: Samples of COVID-19 (acute and convalescent) were obtained from the United States, Italy and Spain. In each case, the material was cDNA or gDNA derived from T cells, B-cell-depleted T cells, or PBMCs.

Enrolment of Seattle patients took place during active infection, and they were followed longitudinally. The CDR3 runs to 12 residues. V lost 5 bases and J lost 6, with 10 bases in between. The V gene's germline CDR1 is SGHAT and CDR2 FQNNGV. Original methodology: By means of reference gene primer amplification, nucleated cell counts were estimated. Using immunoSEQ multiplex PCR, the repertoire was profiled, and TCRdb retains in-frame clones only, with some absent. V and J calls and clone size follow that table, whereas D and trimming were derived from the DNA. Here the sample spans about 480,000 clones, roughly 91% being singletons.

The sequenced material came from peripheral blood. The chain uses TRBV11-2 and TRBJ1-1; D not resolved. This receptor was identified in a woman aged 45-60 years with COVID-19, enrolled during active disease. The CDR3: CASSPSPPEAFF. The DNA for the CDR3 is TGTGCCAGCAGCCCTAGCCCCCCTGAAGCTTTCTTT.